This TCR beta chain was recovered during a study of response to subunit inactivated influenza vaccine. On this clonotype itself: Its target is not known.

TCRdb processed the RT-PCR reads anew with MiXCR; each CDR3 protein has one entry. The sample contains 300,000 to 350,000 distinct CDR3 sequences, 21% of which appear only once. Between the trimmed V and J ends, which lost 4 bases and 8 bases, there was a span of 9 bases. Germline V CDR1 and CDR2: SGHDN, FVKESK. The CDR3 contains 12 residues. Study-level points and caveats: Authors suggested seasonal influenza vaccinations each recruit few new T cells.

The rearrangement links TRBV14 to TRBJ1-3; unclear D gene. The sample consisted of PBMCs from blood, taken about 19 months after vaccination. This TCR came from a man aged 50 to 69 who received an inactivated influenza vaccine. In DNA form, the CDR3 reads TGTGCCAGCAGCCGCGTTGGGGACACCATATATTTT. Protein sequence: CASSRVGDTIYF.